This TCR beta chain was identified in a study of graft-versus-host responses after intestinal transplantation. Across the study: Transplantation in recipients was multivisceral, liver-intestinal, or isolated intestinal. Uniformly, recipients were administered anti-thymocyte globulin induction with subsequent tacrolimus and steroids for about 3 years.

Regarding the study as a whole: Recipient bone marrow held GvH clones, some seen earlier in ileum or blood.

This table comes from immunoSEQ multiplex PCR, and its TCRdb copy is limited to in-frame clones, with some not included. The sample records roughly 50,000 clones, around 90% being singletons. Germline loops: CDR1 MRHNA, CDR2 SNTAGT. V was clipped by 7 bases and J by 0 bases, with 4 bases between them. This CDR3 has 11 amino acids. Points on this clone: Its antigen is not known.

Here the sequenced sample was unstimulated CD4+ T cells sorted from spleen or lymph node cells, taken before transplant. The chain uses TRBV6-4 and TRBJ2-7; D is unresolved. This TCR came from a human donor who was the organ donor for an intestinal transplant. CDR3 in amino acids: CASTTSYEQYF. In DNA form, the CDR3 reads TGTGCCAGCACCACCTCCTACGAGCAGTACTTC.